One sample yielded the 6 T cell receptor beta chains listed below, sequenced in a study of blood T cell repertoires in COVID-19. TCRdb's table, derived via immunoSEQ multiplex PCR, lists solely in-frame clones and lacks some. The table lists some 300,000 clones, 90% of them singletons. The sequenced sample was peripheral blood. These receptors all stem from a woman between 40 and 50 years old with COVID-19, enrolled during active disease.

The CDR3 DNA reads as TGTGCCAGCAGCTGGGCTAGCATCAATGAGCAGTTCTTC. As protein: CASSWASINEQFF. The V and J genes are TRBV7-2 and TRBJ2-1; TRBD2 is a possible D gene (5 bases). V gave up 4 bases and J gave up 6 bases, with 10 bases separating them. The V gene's germline CDR1 is SGHTA and CDR2 FQGNSA. The CDR3 has 13 amino acids.

The genes are TRBV2 and TRBJ2-1; 7 bases line up with TRBD2. The junction had 15 bases not matched to a gene; V was cut back by 8 bases and J by 5 bases. Germline assignment: CDR1 SNHLY and CDR2 FYNNEI. The CDR3 runs to 16 residues. The CDR3: CASLSHERGLNNEQFF. CDR3 nucleotides: TGTGCCAGCCTCAGTCACGAGCGGGGCTTGAACAATGAGCAGTTCTTC.

CDR3: CASNQDRSNEQFF. In DNA form, the CDR3 reads TGCGCCAGCAACCAGGACAGGAGCAATGAGCAGTTCTTC. This chain joins TRBV4-3 and TRBJ2-1; 7 bases are shared with TRBD1. This CDR3 spans 13 amino acids. Germline CDR1 is LGHNA and CDR2 is YSLEER. With V trimmed by 7 bases and J by 6 bases, 6 bases remained unmatched.

This sequence joins TRBV4-1 and TRBJ1-1; TRBD1 is a possible D gene (6 bases). The CDR3 covers 14 residues. CDR1 MGHRA and CDR2 YSYEKL come from the germline V gene. Trimming cost V 4 bases and J 5 bases, with 14 bases left between them. This chain's CDR3 is CASSLPIGGTEAFF. CDR3 bases: TGCGCCAGCAGCCTTCCAATAGGGGGAACTGAAGCTTTCTTT.

The chain has TRBV18 and TRBJ2-6; 7 nucleotides align to TRBD1. Germline V lookup: CDR1 KGHSH, CDR2 LQKENI. CDR3 length: 15 residues. The trim removed 4 bases at V and 2 bases at J, leaving 2 bases unmatched. The chain's CDR3 is CASSRDRAGANVLTF. The CDR3 DNA follows: TGTGCCAGCTCACGTGACAGGGCTGGGGCCAACGTCCTGACTTTC.

The gene calls are TRBV27 and TRBJ1-1, with D tentatively TRBD1 (5 bases). V was clipped by 4 bases and J by 1 base, with 10 bases between them. This CDR3 is built from 14 residues. Germline CDR1 MNHEY, CDR2 SMNVEV (reference sequence). Here the CDR3 reads CASSYRTTNTEAFF. CDR3 coding DNA: TGTGCCAGCAGTTATCGGACAACGAACACTGAAGCTTTCTTT.